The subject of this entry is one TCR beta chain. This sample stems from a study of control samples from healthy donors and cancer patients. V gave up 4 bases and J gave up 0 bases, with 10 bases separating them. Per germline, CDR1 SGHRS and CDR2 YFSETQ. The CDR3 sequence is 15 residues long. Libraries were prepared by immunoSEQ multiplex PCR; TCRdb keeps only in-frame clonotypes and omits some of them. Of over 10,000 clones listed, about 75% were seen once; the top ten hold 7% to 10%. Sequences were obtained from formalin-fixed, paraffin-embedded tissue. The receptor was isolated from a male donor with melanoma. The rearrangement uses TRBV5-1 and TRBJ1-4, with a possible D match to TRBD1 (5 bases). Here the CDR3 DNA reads TGCGCCAGCAGCCGCGACAGCGCAACTAATGAAAAACTGTTTTTT. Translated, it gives CASSRDSATNEKLFF. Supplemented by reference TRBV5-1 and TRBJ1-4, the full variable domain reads KAGVTQTPRYLIKTRGQQVTLSCSPISGHRSVSWYQQTPGQGLQFLFEYFSETQRNKGNFPGRFSGRQFSNSRSEMNVSTLELGDSALYLCASSRDSATNEKLFFGSGTQLSVL.